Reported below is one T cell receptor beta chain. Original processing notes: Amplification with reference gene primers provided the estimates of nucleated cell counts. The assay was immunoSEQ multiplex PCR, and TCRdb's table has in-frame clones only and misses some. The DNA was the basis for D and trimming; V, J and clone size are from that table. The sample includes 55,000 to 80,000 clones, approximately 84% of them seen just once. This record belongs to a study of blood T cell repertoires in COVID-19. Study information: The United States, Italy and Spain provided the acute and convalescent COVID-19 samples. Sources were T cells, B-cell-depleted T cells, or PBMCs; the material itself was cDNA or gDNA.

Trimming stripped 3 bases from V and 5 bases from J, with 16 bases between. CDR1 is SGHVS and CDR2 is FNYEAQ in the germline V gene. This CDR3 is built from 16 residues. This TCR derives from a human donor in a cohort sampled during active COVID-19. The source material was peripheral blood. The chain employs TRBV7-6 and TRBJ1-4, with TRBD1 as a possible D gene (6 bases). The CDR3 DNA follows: TGTGCCAGCAGCTTGCGTGGAGGGGGGGACAATGAAAAACTGTTTTTT. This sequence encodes CASSLRGGGDNEKLFF.